This T cell receptor (beta chain) is drawn from a study of shared clonotypes between healthy human individuals. V was cut by 3 bases and J by 2 bases, with 11 bases left in between. The CDR3 runs to 14 residues. Germline V gene data show CDR1 as SGHDT and CDR2 as YYEEEE. The protocol was immunoSEQ multiplex PCR, while the TCRdb copy is restricted to in-frame clones and leaves out a portion. The repertoire holds more than 2,000,000 clones, with 93% as singletons. Memory CD4+ cells were the fraction left after CD45RA+ naive selection. The source of this sequence is a man aged 18 to 35 in good health. Some clones in this sample may be carry-over from other donors' samples. The sample comprised naive CD4+ T cells from PBMCs. The subset here: CD45RA+ positively selected. This chain joins TRBV5-6 and TRBJ1-2; maybe TRBD1 (6 bases). CDR3 DNA: TGTGCCAGCAGCTCCAGGACAGCGAACTATGGCTACACCTTC. Translation gives CASSSRTANYGYTF.